The clone carrying this T cell receptor (beta chain) appeared a single time. The CDR3 runs 16 residues. V was pared by 1 base and J by 4 bases, with 17 bases between. CDR1 and CDR2 from the germline V gene are SGHAT and FQNNGV. The data were obtained in a study of control samples from healthy donors and cancer patients. The data were produced by immunoSEQ multiplex PCR, yet TCRdb's version contains in-frame clones alone and is incomplete. The sample includes 150,000 to 160,000 clones, 93% of them seen just once. This chain links TRBV11-2 with TRBJ2-7, with D tentatively TRBD1 or TRBD2 (5 bases each). Input material: blood. The clonotype was recovered from a man aged 50-59 years in good health. The CDR3 DNA follows: TGTGCCAGCAGCTTAGTGGGGACCCTTAAAGATTACGAGCAGTACTTC. Translating it yields CASSLVGTLKDYEQYF.